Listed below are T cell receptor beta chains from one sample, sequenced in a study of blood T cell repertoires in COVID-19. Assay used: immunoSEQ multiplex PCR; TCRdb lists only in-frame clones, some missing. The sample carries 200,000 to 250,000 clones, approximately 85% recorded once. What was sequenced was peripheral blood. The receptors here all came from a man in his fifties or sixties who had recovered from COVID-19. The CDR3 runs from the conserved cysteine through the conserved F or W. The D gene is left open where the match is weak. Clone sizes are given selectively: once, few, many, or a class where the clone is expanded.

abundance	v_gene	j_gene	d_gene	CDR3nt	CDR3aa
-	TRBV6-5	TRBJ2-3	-	TGTGCCAGCAGAACGGGGGTATCAACGACAGATACGCAGTATTTT	CASRTGVSTTDTQYF
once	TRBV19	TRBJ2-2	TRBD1	TGTGCCAGTAGTATTACTGGGACAGGGTGGCCCGGGGAGCTGTTTTTT	CASSITGTGWPGELFF
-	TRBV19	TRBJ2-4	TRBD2	TGTGCCACACTAGCGGTCGGGGCCAAAAACATTCAGTACTTC	CATLAVGAKNIQYF
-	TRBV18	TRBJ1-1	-	TGTGCCAGCTCACCAGAGCAGGGCCAGAACACTGAAGCTTTCTTT	CASSPEQGQNTEAFF
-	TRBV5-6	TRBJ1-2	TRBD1	TGTGCCAGCAGCCGACGTGGGACAGGATACATTGGCTACACCTTC	CASSRRGTGYIGYTF
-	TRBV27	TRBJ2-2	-	TGTGCCAGCAGTTTAACCTCGGCGGGTGAAGGCGGGGAGCTGTTTTTT	CASSLTSAGEGGELFF
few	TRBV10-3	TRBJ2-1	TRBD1	TGTGCCATCAGTGCGGGACAGGGGAGTACCTCCTACAATGAGCAGTTCTTC	CAISAGQGSTSYNEQFF
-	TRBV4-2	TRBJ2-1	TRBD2	TGTGCCAGCAGCCAATCCGGGACTAGCGGGAGCTCAAATCCGCACAATGAGCAGTTCTTC	CASSQSGTSGSSNPHNEQFF
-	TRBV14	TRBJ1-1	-	TGTGCCAGCAGCCAAGTAAGATGGTCGGGCACTGAAGCTTTCTTT	CASSQVRWSGTEAFF
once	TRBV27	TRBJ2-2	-	TGTGCCAGCAGTCCCACAGGGATATTCACCGGGGAGCTGTTTTTT	CASSPTGIFTGELFF
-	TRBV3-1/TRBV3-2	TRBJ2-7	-	TGTGCCAGCAGCCGAGGACTGTACGAGCAGTACTTC	CASSRGLYEQYF
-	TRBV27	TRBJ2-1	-	TGTGCCAGCAGTTTATCGACCGGGGCCTACAATGAGCAGTTCTTC	CASSLSTGAYNEQFF
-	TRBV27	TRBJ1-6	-	TGTGCCAGCGGAGAACTCAAGCTCCACTTT	CASGELKLHF
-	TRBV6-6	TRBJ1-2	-	TGTGCCAGCACCAACCCCGCGGAGCTCTATGGCTACACCTTC	CASTNPAELYGYTF
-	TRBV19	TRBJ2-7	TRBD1	TGTGCCAGTAGTAAGGGGTTCGGGACAGGGGAGGACGAGCAGTACTTC	CASSKGFGTGEDEQYF
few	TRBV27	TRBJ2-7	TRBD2	TGTGCCAGCAGGAGAACCGGGACTAGCTCCTACGAGCAGTACTTC	CASRRTGTSSYEQYF
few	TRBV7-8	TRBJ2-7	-	TGTGCCAGCAGCTCAAAACAGGACGGGGAGGTCGAGCAGTACTTC	CASSSKQDGEVEQYF